Listed below are T cell receptor beta chains from one sample, sequenced in a study of blood T cell repertoires in COVID-19. Method: immunoSEQ multiplex PCR; TCRdb's copy keeps in-frame clones and lacks some. This table has about 120,000 clones, 90% appearing once. Sample: peripheral blood. These receptors were obtained from a woman in her sixties or seventies with COVID-19, enrolled during active disease. CDR3s include the opening cysteine and the closing phenylalanine or tryptophan. D genes are given only for firm matches. A clone size is listed for some rows: how often the clone was seen (once, few, many), or a class if it is expanded.

.,TRBV9,TRBJ2-3,TRBD1,TGTGCCAGCAGCGCCGGGACAGGGTCTTTCACAGATACGCAGTATTTT,CASSAGTGSFTDTQYF
.,TRBV6-1,TRBJ1-3,.,TGTGCCAGCAGTGAAGTGCTGGGGGGAACTGGAAACACCATATATTTT,CASSEVLGGTGNTIYF
once,TRBV27,TRBJ1-2,TRBD1,TGTGCCAGCAGTTTGGCAGGGGGCGTAGGCTACACCTTC,CASSLAGGVGYTF
.,TRBV20-1,TRBJ2-1,.,TGCAGTGCTAGACAATACAATGAGCAGTTCTTC,CSARQYNEQFF
once,TRBV7-9,TRBJ2-3,.,TGTGCCAGCAGCTGGACAGACAGCACAGATACGCAGTATTTT,CASSWTDSTDTQYF
.,TRBV19,TRBJ1-2,.,TGTGCCAGTAACAGCTACTATGGCTACACCTTC,CASNSYYGYTF
.,TRBV29-1,TRBJ2-7,.,TGCAGCGGCGGTGAAGCCTCCTACGAGCAGTACTTC,CSGGEASYEQYF
.,TRBV19,TRBJ1-2,.,TGTGCCAGTAAGCCCGGACAGACTAACTATGGCTACACCTTC,CASKPGQTNYGYTF
.,TRBV19,TRBJ1-4,.,TGTGCCAGTAGTATCGAAGGGGGATTAAGAGATGAAAAACTGTTTTTT,CASSIEGGLRDEKLFF
.,TRBV19,TRBJ1-2,.,TGTGCCAGTAGAATCCGGGACTTACCCTATGGCTACACCTTC,CASRIRDLPYGYTF
.,TRBV14,TRBJ1-2,.,TGTGCCAGCAGCCGCCACAGGACGGCCGGGGGCTACACCTTC,CASSRHRTAGGYTF
.,TRBV19,TRBJ2-3,.,TGTGCCAGTAGTAATCGTCCAGAGGCTAGCACAGATACGCAGTATTTT,CASSNRPEASTDTQYF
.,TRBV3-1/TRBV3-2,TRBJ2-1,TRBD2,TGTGCCAGCAGCCTAGCGGGGGGGTCGGGTAATGAGCAGTTCTTC,CASSLAGGSGNEQFF
once,TRBV25-1,TRBJ2-2,.,TGTGCCAGCCGCGACAGGATAAACACCGGGGAGCTGTTTTTT,CASRDRINTGELFF
.,TRBV18,TRBJ2-7,TRBD2,TGTGCCAGCTCACCAGGGACTAGCGGGGCCTACGAGCAGTACTTC,CASSPGTSGAYEQYF
once,TRBV9,TRBJ1-6,.,TGTGCCAGCAGCGCTCGGAGCTCCTATAATTCACCCCTCCACTTT,CASSARSSYNSPLHF
.,TRBV7-2,TRBJ1-1,.,TGTGCCAGCAGCTTTATAGGAGGGGCTGAAGCTTTCTTT,CASSFIGGAEAFF
.,TRBV5-1,TRBJ1-1,TRBD1,TGCGCCAGCAGCTTGTACCAGGGGGGCACTGAAGCTTTCTTT,CASSLYQGGTEAFF
.,TRBV5-5,TRBJ1-1,.,TGTGCCAGCAGCTTGGTCGGAGTTGAAGCTTTCTTT,CASSLVGVEAFF
few,TRBV7-9,TRBJ2-7,TRBD1,TGTGCCAGCAGCCCCGTGACAGGGGCCCTCTACGAGCAGTACTTC,CASSPVTGALYEQYF
.,TRBV7-2,TRBJ2-3,TRBD2,TGTGCCAGCAGTCCTGGACTAGCGGGGAGCACAGATACGCAGTATTTT,CASSPGLAGSTDTQYF
.,TRBV4-2,TRBJ1-1,TRBD1,TGTGCCAGCAGCCAAGTCTGGACAGGGGGCACTGAAGCTTTCTTT,CASSQVWTGGTEAFF
.,TRBV24-1,TRBJ1-4,.,TGTGCCACCAGGCGACACGGATGGGGGGAAAACACTAATGAAAAACTGTTTTTT,CATRRHGWGENTNEKLFF
.,TRBV10-3,TRBJ1-2,.,TGTGCCGGAAGCGGCCGGGACAAACAGAACTATGGCTACACCTTC,CAGSGRDKQNYGYTF
.,TRBV6-2/TRBV6-3,TRBJ1-1,.,TGTGCCAGCAGTTACCCCAGTTTGCTCTCTGAAGCTTTCTTT,CASSYPSLLSEAFF
.,TRBV7-2,TRBJ2-7,.,TGTGCCAGCAGCTTAGTTGGGGCAGGGTTCGACGAGCAGTACTTC,CASSLVGAGFDEQYF
.,TRBV23-1,TRBJ2-7,.,TGCGCCAGCAAGCAGGCCACCTACGAGCAGTACTTC,CASKQATYEQYF
.,TRBV6-5,TRBJ2-5,TRBD2,TGTGCCAGCAGTTACTCGCTTAGCGGGCGGGGGGAGACCCAGTACTTC,CASSYSLSGRGETQYF
.,TRBV9,TRBJ1-1,TRBD1,TGTGCCAGCAGCGGGGACAGCTTGAACACTGAAGCTTTCTTT,CASSGDSLNTEAFF
.,TRBV30,TRBJ1-5,TRBD1,TGTGCCTGGAGTGGGGGGTCTGGGACAGGGGAGTATAGCAATCAGCCCCAGCATTTT,CAWSGGSGTGEYSNQPQHF
.,TRBV4-2,TRBJ1-1,.,TGTGCCAGCAGCCAAGGACGCCAGGGTACTGAAGCTTTCTTT,CASSQGRQGTEAFF
.,TRBV10-3,TRBJ1-3,.,TGTGCCACCAAAGAACAGGCCAGCTCTGGAAACACCATATATTTT,CATKEQASSGNTIYF
.,TRBV15,TRBJ2-2,.,TGTGCCACCAGCAGCCGGACAGTGGGGAACACCGGGGAGCTGTTTTTT,CATSSRTVGNTGELFF
.,TRBV3-1/TRBV3-2,TRBJ1-6,TRBD1,TGTGCCAGCAGCCGACAGGGGTATAATTCACCCCTCCACTTT,CASSRQGYNSPLHF
.,TRBV7-2,TRBJ2-2,TRBD1,TGTGCCAGTCGACAGGGGGGGTTCACCGGGGAGCTGTTTTTT,CASRQGGFTGELFF
.,TRBV27,TRBJ1-5,.,TGTGCCAGCAGTCCGGGACAATTGGTCAATCAGCCCCAGCATTTT,CASSPGQLVNQPQHF
.,TRBV9,TRBJ1-2,TRBD1,TGTGCCAGCAACCCTGGGACAGGGGATGGCTACACCTTC,CASNPGTGDGYTF
.,TRBV7-2,TRBJ1-2,.,TGTGCCAGCAGCTTATACATGGCCCCGAACTATGGCTACACCTTC,CASSLYMAPNYGYTF
once,TRBV7-2,TRBJ1-2,TRBD1,TGTGCCAGCAGCTTGAGGGACAGGGGGAACTATGGCTACACCTTC,CASSLRDRGNYGYTF
.,TRBV9,TRBJ1-5,.,TGTGCCAGCAGCGTTGACAGTAGCAATCAGCCCCAGCATTTT,CASSVDSSNQPQHF
.,TRBV2,TRBJ2-4,.,TGTGCCAGCAGTTCGGGGCTTGGGGGCCCTTTAAACATTCAGTACTTC,CASSSGLGGPLNIQYF
.,TRBV5-1,TRBJ1-1,.,TGCGCCAGCAGCTTTCAGAACACTGAAGCTTTCTTT,CASSFQNTEAFF
.,TRBV18,TRBJ1-4,.,TGTGCCAGCTCCCCCTCGCAACAGTACTATGAAAAACTGTTTTTT,CASSPSQQYYEKLFF
.,TRBV3-1/TRBV3-2,TRBJ1-3,.,TGTGCCAGCAGCCAGGTAGGGGATCGTGGAAACACCATATATTTT,CASSQVGDRGNTIYF
.,TRBV24-1,TRBJ2-1,TRBD2,TGTGCCACCAGTGATAGTAGCGGGGGGGCCAGAAATGAGCAGTTCTTC,CATSDSSGGARNEQFF
.,TRBV11-2,TRBJ1-4,.,TGTGCCAGCAGCGCGCAGACAGCGGAAAAACTGTTTTTT,CASSAQTAEKLFF
.,TRBV2,TRBJ2-3,TRBD1,TGTGCCAGCAGTGATTATGGCAGGGGGCGAGGAGAGCAGTATTTT,CASSDYGRGRGEQYF
.,TRBV3-1/TRBV3-2,TRBJ1-2,.,TGTGCCAGCAGCACCTATAGACAGGCGAACTATGGCTACACCTTC,CASSTYRQANYGYTF
.,TRBV5-5,TRBJ1-6,TRBD1,TGTGCCAGCAGCTTCCGGGACAGGGCCATCTATAATTCACCCCTCCACTTT,CASSFRDRAIYNSPLHF